The 7 T cell receptor beta chains in this list originate from one sample, sequenced in a study of T-cell memory formation after mild COVID-19 (dated by TCRdb to the early 2020s). Library preparation employed 5' RACE. The sequencer was an Illumina NovaSeq 6000. In-frame beta chains were kept once TCRdb had trimmed the public reads at Q25 with fastp and called clones with MiXCR. Rows with a matching CDR3 protein are joined into one entry that keeps the most common DNA and genes. This sample has about 450,000 distinct CDR3 sequences in its table, and about a quarter of those were observed once. Under 15% of the sample belongs to the ten largest clones. The sequencing input was PBMCs or a T cell subset sorted from them (not recorded which). The source of these receptors is an adult woman who had mild COVID-19 (a few samples of this study predate the infection). The sample titles of this study are shuffled in the database, so cell type and time point are left out; the donor was told from shared clones.

This rearrangement joins TRBV7-9 to TRBJ1-1; the D gene is possibly TRBD1 (6 bases). Germline assignment: CDR1 SEHNR and CDR2 FQNEAQ (reference sequence). The CDR3 is 13 amino acids. Trimming pared 4 bases from V and 4 bases from J, leaving 10 bases between. CDR3 loop: CASSYRDFTEAFF. The CDR3 nucleotides are TGTGCCAGCAGCTACAGGGATTTCACTGAAGCTTTCTTT.

The table lists this clonotype with a few counts. The gene calls are TRBV29-1 and TRBJ2-7; 8 nucleotides align to TRBD1. The germline gives CDR1 SQVTM, CDR2 ANQGSEA. CDR3 length equals 14 residues. V lost 5 bases, J lost 2 bases, and 8 bases stayed unmatched. DNA of the CDR3: TGCAGCGTTCGAGGACAGGGTTGGACCTACGAGCAGTACTTC. Translated: CSVRGQGWTYEQYF.

This clonotype was observed a few times. The CDR3 is CASSQVWGASNTGELFF. DNA for the CDR3: TGCGCCAGCAGCCAAGTGTGGGGGGCATCGAACACCGGGGAGCTGTTTTTT. This chain connects TRBV4-1 to TRBJ2-2; D may correspond to TRBD1 or TRBD2 (6 bases each). Per germline, CDR1 MGHRA and CDR2 YSYEKL. Deletions cut 1 base from V and 0 bases from J, with 12 bases between. This CDR3 region has 17 residues.

This clonotype was observed a handful of times. This sequence joins TRBV7-2 and TRBJ1-5; D unresolved. The CDR3 totals 12 residues. Between the trimmed V and J ends, which lost 3 bases and 9 bases, there was a span of 9 bases. Per germline, CDR1 SGHTA and CDR2 FQGNSA. The CDR3 protein is CASSFRERPQHF. The CDR3 region has the DNA TGTGCCAGCAGCTTTCGGGAGCGGCCCCAGCATTTT. The whole variable domain, remainder taken from reference TRBV7-2 and TRBJ1-5, is GAGVSQSPSNKVTEKGKDVELRCDPISGHTALYWYRQSLGQGLEFLIYFQGNSAPDKSGLPSDRFSAERTGGSVSTLTIQRTQQEDSAVYLCASSFRERPQHFGDGTRLSIL.

This clonotype showed up just a few times. The genes are TRBV4-1 and TRBJ1-1; 8 bases map to TRBD1. The CDR3 loop spans 19 amino acids. The V and J ends lost 0 bases and 3 bases, in that order; junction bases with no gene match: 15. The germline gives CDR1 MGHRA, CDR2 YSYEKL. Here the CDR3 reads CASSQDSVVRTGRDTEAFF. The DNA of the CDR3 is TGCGCCAGCAGCCAAGATTCGGTCGTAAGGACAGGGCGAGACACTGAAGCTTTCTTT.

This clonotype was detected only a few times. The chain combines TRBV20-1 with TRBJ1-5; TRBD1 agrees at 7 bases. This CDR3 comprises 20 residues. The V gene end was trimmed by 0 bases and the J gene end by 0 bases; junction bases not matched to a gene: 17. Looked up from germline, CDR1 is DFQATT and CDR2 is SNEGSKA (reference sequence). The CDR3 nucleotides are TGCAGTGCTAGAGAATATGGACTGGACAGGATCCGATATAGCAATCAGCCCCAGCATTTT. It specifies CSAREYGLDRIRYSNQPQHF.

This clonotype was seen ten or more times. This chain uses TRBV20-1 with TRBJ2-5, with TRBD2 as a possible D gene (6 bases). The germline V and J ends were trimmed by 2 bases and 3 bases, with 19 bases remaining between them. The CDR3 has 16 amino acids. Germline values: CDR1 DFQATT, CDR2 SNEGSKA (reference sequence). The CDR3 protein is CSARNGSGAGKETQYF. As DNA, the CDR3 is TGCAGTGCTAGAAACGGGTCCGGGGCGGGAAAAGAGACCCAGTACTTC.